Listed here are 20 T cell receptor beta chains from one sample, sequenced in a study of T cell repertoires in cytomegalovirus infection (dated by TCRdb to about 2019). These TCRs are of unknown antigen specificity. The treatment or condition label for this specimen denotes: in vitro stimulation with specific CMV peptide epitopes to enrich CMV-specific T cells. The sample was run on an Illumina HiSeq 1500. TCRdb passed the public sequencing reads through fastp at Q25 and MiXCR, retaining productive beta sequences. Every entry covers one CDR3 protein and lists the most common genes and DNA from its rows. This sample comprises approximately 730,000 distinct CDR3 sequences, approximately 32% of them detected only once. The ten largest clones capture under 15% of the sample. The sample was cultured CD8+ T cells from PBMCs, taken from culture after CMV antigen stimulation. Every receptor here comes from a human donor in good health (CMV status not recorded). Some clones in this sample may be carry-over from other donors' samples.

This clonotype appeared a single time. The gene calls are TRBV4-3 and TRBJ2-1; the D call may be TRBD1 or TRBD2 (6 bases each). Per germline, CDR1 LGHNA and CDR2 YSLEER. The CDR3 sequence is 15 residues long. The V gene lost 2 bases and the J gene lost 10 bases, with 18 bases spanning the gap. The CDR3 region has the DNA TGCGCCAGCAGCCAATTCATCGGGGGCGGACAGGAGCAGTTCTTC. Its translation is CASSQFIGGGQEQFF.

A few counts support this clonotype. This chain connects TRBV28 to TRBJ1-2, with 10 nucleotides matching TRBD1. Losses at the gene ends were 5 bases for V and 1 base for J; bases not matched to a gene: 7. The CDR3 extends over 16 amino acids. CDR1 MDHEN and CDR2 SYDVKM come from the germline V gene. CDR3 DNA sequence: TGTGCCAGCAGTCAACGGGACAGGGGTATTAACTATGGCTACACCTTC. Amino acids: CASSQRDRGINYGYTF.

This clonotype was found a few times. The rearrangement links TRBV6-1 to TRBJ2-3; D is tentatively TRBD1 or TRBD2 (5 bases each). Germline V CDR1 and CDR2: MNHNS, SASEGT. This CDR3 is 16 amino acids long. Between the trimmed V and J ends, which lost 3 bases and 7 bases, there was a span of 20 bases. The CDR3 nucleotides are TGTGCCAGCAGTGACCGGGACGTTTGGGTTGTGAATACGCAGTATTTT. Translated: CASSDRDVWVVNTQYF.

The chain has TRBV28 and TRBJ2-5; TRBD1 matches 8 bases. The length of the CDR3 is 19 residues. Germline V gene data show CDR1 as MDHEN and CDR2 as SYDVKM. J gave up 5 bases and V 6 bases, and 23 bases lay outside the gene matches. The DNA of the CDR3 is TGTGCCAGCAGAACAAGGACGGGTTGGGACAGGAGATTTAGGGAGACCCAGTACTTC. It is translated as CASRTRTGWDRRFRETQYF.

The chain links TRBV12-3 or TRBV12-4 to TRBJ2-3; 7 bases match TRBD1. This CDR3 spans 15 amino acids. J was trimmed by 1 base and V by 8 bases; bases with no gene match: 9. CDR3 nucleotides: TGTGCCAGCCGAAACTGGGACAGCGGCACAGATACGCAGTATTTT. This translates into CASRNWDSGTDTQYF.

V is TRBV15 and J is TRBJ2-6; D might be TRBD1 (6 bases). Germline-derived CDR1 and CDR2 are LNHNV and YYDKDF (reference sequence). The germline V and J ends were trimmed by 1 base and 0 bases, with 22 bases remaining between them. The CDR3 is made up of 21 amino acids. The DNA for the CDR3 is TGTGCCACCAGCAGAGTTCGGAAATTTGAGACAGGAGTCTCTGGGGCCAACGTCCTGACTTTC. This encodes CATSRVRKFETGVSGANVLTF.

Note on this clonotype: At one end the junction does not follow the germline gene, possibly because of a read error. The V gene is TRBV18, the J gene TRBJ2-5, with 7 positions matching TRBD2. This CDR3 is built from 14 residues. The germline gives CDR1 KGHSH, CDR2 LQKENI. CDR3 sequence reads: CASSSPTSEETQYF. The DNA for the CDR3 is TGTGCCAGCTCATCACCTACTAGCGAAGAGACCCAGTACTTC.

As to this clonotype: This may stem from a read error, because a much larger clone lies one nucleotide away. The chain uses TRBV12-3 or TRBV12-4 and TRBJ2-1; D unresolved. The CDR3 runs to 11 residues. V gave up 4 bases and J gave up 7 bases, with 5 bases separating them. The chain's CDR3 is CASSWENEQFF. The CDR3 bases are TGTGCCAGCAGTTGGGAAAATGAGCAGTTCTTC.

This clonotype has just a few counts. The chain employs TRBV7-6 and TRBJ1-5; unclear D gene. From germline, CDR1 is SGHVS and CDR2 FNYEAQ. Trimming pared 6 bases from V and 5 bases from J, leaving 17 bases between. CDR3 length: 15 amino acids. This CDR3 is CASSRDPRKDQPQHF. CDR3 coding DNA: TGTGCCAGCAGTCGAGACCCACGGAAGGATCAGCCCCAGCATTTT.

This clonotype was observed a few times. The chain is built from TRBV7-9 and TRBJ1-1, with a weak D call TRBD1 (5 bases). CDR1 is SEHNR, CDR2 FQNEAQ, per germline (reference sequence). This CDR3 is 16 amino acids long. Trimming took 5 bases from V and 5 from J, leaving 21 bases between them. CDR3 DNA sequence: TGTGCCAGCAGCCCAGCCAGTGGAGGCCCAGGGACTGAAGCTTTCTTT. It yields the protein CASSPASGGPGTEAFF. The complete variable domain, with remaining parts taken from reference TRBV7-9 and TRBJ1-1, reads DTGVSQNPRHKITKRGQNVTFRCDPISEHNRLYWYRQTLGQGPEFLTYFQNEAQLEKSRLLSDRFSAERPKGSFSTLEIQRTEQGDSAMYLCASSPASGGPGTEAFFGQGTRLTVV.

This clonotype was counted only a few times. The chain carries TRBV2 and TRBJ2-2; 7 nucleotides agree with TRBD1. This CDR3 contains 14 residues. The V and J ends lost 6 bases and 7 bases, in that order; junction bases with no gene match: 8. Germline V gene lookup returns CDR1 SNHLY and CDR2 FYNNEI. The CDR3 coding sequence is TGTGCCAGCAGCCAGACAGGGTACCACGGGGAGCTGTTTTTT. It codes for CASSQTGYHGELFF.

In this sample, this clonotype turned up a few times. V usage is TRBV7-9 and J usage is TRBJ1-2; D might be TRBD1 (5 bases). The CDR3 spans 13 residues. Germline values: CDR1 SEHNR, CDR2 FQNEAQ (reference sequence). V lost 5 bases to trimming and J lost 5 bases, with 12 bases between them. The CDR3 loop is CASSHGTAYGYTF. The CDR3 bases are TGTGCCAGCAGCCACGGGACTGCATATGGCTACACCTTC.

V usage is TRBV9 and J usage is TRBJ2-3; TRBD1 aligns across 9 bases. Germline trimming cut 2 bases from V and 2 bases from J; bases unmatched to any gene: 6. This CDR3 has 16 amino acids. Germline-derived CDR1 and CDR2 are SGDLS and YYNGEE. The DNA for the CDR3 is TGTGCCAGCAGCGTGGCCCGGGACAGGGTCACAGATACGCAGTATTTT. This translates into CASSVARDRVTDTQYF.

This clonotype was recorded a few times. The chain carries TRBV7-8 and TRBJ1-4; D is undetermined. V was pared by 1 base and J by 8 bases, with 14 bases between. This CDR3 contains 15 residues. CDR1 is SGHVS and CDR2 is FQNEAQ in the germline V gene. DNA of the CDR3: TGTGCCAGCAGCTTAGAGAGTAAGGGTTTAGAAAAACTGTTTTTT. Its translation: CASSLESKGLEKLFF. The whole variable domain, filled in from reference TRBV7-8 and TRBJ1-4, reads GAGVSQSPRYKVAKRGQDVALRCDPISGHVSLFWYQQALGQGPEFLTYFQNEAQLDKSGLPSDRFFAERPEGSVSTLKIQRTQQEDSAVYLCASSLESKGLEKLFFGSGTQLSVL.

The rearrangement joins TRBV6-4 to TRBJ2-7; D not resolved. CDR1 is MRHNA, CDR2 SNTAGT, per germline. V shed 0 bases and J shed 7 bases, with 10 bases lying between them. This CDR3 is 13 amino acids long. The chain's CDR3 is CASSDSRVGEQYF. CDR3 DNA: TGTGCCAGCAGTGACTCACGAGTGGGAGAGCAGTACTTC.

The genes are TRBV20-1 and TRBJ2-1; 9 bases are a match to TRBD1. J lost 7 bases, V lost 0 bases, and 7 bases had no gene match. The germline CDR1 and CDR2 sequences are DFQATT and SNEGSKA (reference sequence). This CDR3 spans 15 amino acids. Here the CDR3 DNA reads TGCAGTGCTAGAGATGAAGGGACAGGGTGGAATGAGCAGTTCTTC. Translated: CSARDEGTGWNEQFF.

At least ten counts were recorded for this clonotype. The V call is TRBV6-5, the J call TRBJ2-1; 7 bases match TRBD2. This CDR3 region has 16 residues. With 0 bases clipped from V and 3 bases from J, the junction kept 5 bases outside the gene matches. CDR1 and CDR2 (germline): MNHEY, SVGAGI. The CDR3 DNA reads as TGTGCCAGCAGTTACTCAGTAGCGGGTAACTACAATGAGCAGTTCTTC. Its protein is CASSYSVAGNYNEQFF.

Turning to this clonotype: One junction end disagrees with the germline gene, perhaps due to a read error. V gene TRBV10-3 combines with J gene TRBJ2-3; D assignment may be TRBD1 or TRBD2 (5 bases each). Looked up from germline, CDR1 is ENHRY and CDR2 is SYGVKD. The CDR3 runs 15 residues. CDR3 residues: CAITLKAGATVTQYF. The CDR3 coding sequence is TGTGCCATCACTTTAAAAGCCGGGGCCACAGTTACGCAGTATTTT.

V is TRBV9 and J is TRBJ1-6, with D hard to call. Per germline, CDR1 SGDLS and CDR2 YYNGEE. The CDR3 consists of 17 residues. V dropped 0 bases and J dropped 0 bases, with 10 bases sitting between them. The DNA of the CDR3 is TGTGCCAGCAGCGTAGAGGCAGCAAGCTCCTATAATTCACCCCTCCACTTT. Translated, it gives CASSVEAASSYNSPLHF.

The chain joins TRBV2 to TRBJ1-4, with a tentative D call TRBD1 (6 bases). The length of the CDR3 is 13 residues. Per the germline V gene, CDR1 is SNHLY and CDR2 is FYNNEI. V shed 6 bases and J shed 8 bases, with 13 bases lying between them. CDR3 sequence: CASRTGIFEKLFF. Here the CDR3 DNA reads TGTGCCAGCAGGACAGGCATATTCGAAAAACTGTTTTTT. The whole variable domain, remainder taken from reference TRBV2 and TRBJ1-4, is EPEVTQTPSHQVTQMGQEVILRCVPISNHLYFYWYRQILGQKVEFLVSFYNNEISEKSEIFDDQFSVERPDGSNFTLKIRSTKLEDSAMYFCASRTGIFEKLFFGSGTQLSVL.